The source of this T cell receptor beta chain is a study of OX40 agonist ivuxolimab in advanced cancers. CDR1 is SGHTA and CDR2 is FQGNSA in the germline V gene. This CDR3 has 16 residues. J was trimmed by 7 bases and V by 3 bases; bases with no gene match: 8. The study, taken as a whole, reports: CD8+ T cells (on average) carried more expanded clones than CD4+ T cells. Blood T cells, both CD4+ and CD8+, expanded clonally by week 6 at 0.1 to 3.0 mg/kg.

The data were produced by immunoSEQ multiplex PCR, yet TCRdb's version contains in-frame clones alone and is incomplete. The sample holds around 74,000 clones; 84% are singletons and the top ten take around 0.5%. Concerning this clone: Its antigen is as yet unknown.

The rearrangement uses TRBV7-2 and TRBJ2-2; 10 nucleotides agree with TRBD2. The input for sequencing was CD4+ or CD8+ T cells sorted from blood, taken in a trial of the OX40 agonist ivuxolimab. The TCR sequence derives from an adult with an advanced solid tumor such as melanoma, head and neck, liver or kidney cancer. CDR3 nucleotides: TGTGCCAGCAGCTTGTCAGCGGGGGGGCAAAGCGGGGAGCTGTTTTTT. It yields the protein CASSLSAGGQSGELFF.